The rows below give T cell receptor beta chains drawn from one sample of a study of human T cells and chemical hapten exposure. TCRdb reanalysed the RACE reads using MiXCR and keeps one entry per CDR3 protein. The data contain 90,000 to 110,000 distinct CDR3 sequences, 9.2% of them singletons. The material sequenced was whole blood, taken in connection with sensitization to the hapten diphenylcyclopropenone (DPC). These receptors came from a woman in her forties with alopecia areata. Some clones in this sample may be carry-over from other donors' samples. The CDR3 runs from the conserved cysteine through the conserved F or W. Each record gives: V gene, clone size, D gene, J gene, CDR3 DNA, CDR3 protein. A D gene is named only where the DNA matches it firmly. The size of a clone is reported for some rows only, either as once, few or many, or as a class for expanded clones.

TRBV27	many	NA	TRBJ2-4	TGTGCCAGCAGCCTTACGGTCAGGGGAGAAAACATTCAGTACTTC	CASSLTVRGENIQYF
TRBV7-9	many	NA	TRBJ1-2	TGTGCCAGCAGCATTTCCGGGACGTCCTATGGCTACACCTTC	CASSISGTSYGYTF
TRBV7-6	many	TRBD1	TRBJ2-7	TGTGCCAGCAGCCCGAGGGGGCTCTCCTACGAGCAGTACTTC	CASSPRGLSYEQYF
TRBV18	few	TRBD1	TRBJ2-1	TGTGCCAGCTCACCAATCAGGGACAGGGGGTCTCTAAGGTCCTACAATGAGCAGTTCTTC	CASSPIRDRGSLRSYNEQFF
TRBV7-2	many	NA	TRBJ1-2	TGTGCCAGCAGTCCCGACTGGACTACTAGAAGCTACACCTTC	CASSPDWTTRSYTF
TRBV27	NA	NA	TRBJ1-2	TGTGCCAGCAGTACGGAGGGGTCGGGCTATGGCTACACCTTC	CASSTEGSGYGYTF
TRBV29-1	NA	NA	TRBJ1-4	TGCAGCGCAACCGGGACATTTCCTAATGAAAAACTGTTTTTT	CSATGTFPNEKLFF
TRBV4-1	many	NA	TRBJ1-6	TGCGCCAGCAGCCCCCCACGGAGGGAAAAATCCTATAATTCACCCCTCCACTTT	CASSPPRREKSYNSPLHF
TRBV6-5	many	TRBD2	TRBJ2-5	TGTGCCAGCAGTTACTCGAAATCTCAGCGGGGAGAGACCCAGTACTTC	CASSYSKSQRGETQYF
TRBV14	many	TRBD1	TRBJ2-1	TGTGCCAGCAGCCAAGACAGGGGGCTCCGAAAGTTCTTC	CASSQDRGLRKFF
TRBV11-2	many	NA	TRBJ2-2	TGTGCCAGCAGCTTATTAGGGGACACCGGGGAGCTGTTTTTT	CASSLLGDTGELFF
TRBV18	few	NA	TRBJ2-1	TGTGCCAGCGGGGGGGCCACAGATGAGCAGTTCTTC	CASGGATDEQFF
TRBV18	many	TRBD1	TRBJ1-6	TGTGCCAGCTCCCAAGACCCGGGACAGCCCAATTCACCCCTCCACTTT	CASSQDPGQPNSPLHF
TRBV18	many	NA	TRBJ2-3	TGTGCCAGCTCACCTAGAATAAACCCCGATACGCAGTATTTT	CASSPRINPDTQYF
TRBV5-6	many	NA	TRBJ1-1	TGTGCCAGCAGCCTTTTCCCGAACACTGAAGCTTTCTTT	CASSLFPNTEAFF
TRBV12-3/TRBV12-4	many	NA	TRBJ2-5	TGTGCCAGCTGCTCCGGGGGCACGGAGACCCAGTACTTC	CASCSGGTETQYF
TRBV20-1	many	NA	TRBJ2-1	TGCAGTGCTCCAAAGGGGGGGAACAATGAGCAGTTCTTC	CSAPKGGNNEQFF
TRBV6-2/TRBV6-3	many	TRBD1	TRBJ1-5	TGTGCCAGCAACCAGGGAACAGGGGATCAGCCCCAGCATTTT	CASNQGTGDQPQHF
TRBV29-1	many	TRBD2	TRBJ2-1	TGCAGCGTTGCCTCTACTAGCGGGGGGGACAATGAGCAGTTCTTC	CSVASTSGGDNEQFF
TRBV20-1	NA	NA	TRBJ1-4	TGCAGTGCTAGAGGCGGCGCGGGCGAAAAACTGTTTTTT	CSARGGAGEKLFF
TRBV6-5	many	NA	TRBJ2-7	TGTGCCAGCAGCCGAGGACGCACCTCCTACGAGCAGTACTTC	CASSRGRTSYEQYF
TRBV2	NA	NA	TRBJ1-1	TGTGCCCTGGGGGCGAACACTGAAGCTTTCTTT	CALGANTEAFF
TRBV7-9	many	NA	TRBJ1-1	TGTGCCAGCAGCTTAGCAGGACGTCGGAACACTGAAGCTTTCTTT	CASSLAGRRNTEAFF
TRBV4-2	NA	TRBD2	TRBJ2-1	TGTGCCAGCAGCCAAGACATAACGGGGGGGAGGAATGAGCAGTTCTTC	CASSQDITGGRNEQFF
TRBV6-2/TRBV6-3	many	NA	TRBJ2-1	TGTGCCAGCAGTTACTTGGCAGAGCGTGGAGAGCAGTTCTTC	CASSYLAERGEQFF
TRBV4-3	NA	NA	TRBJ2-7	TGCGCCAGCAGCCAAGATGTTGTGAACACGAACTACGAGCAGTACTTC	CASSQDVVNTNYEQYF
TRBV28	many	TRBD1	TRBJ1-5	TGTGCCAGCAGTTTATACAGGGGCAGTCAGCCCCAGCATTTT	CASSLYRGSQPQHF
TRBV7-2	few	TRBD1	TRBJ2-3	TGTGCCAGCAACCCGGGACAGGGAAACACAGATACGCAGTATTTT	CASNPGQGNTDTQYF
TRBV5-1	many	NA	TRBJ2-7	TGCGCCAGCAGCCCCCGGCCTTTGTCGCAGGGAGGTCCGGACGAGCAGTACTTC	CASSPRPLSQGGPDEQYF
TRBV9	few	NA	TRBJ1-2	TGTGCCAGCAGCGTAGGCGCAAATCAAAACTATGGCTACACCTTC	CASSVGANQNYGYTF
TRBV12-3/TRBV12-4	few	NA	TRBJ1-2	TGTGCCAGCAGGCCTACAGGGATGAGCTATGGCTACACCTTC	CASRPTGMSYGYTF
TRBV6-5	NA	NA	TRBJ1-2	TGTGCCAGCAGTTCTCAGGCCTTTGGAGGCTACACCTTC	CASSSQAFGGYTF